This is a list of T cell receptor beta chains from one sample in a study of Ad26.COV2.S vaccination and SARS-CoV-2 variants. Produced via immunoSEQ multiplex PCR; TCRdb's table is partial and in-frame only. The sample holds about 470,000 clones, 90% seen once. The sequencing used peripheral blood, collected in a trial of Ad26.COV2.S vaccine versus placebo. These TCRs come from a person aged 18-60 years who received the Ad26.COV2.S COVID-19 vaccine or a placebo. CDR3s include the opening cysteine and the closing phenylalanine or tryptophan. D genes are given only for firm matches. Clone size appears in some rows only: once, few, many, or a class for an expanded clone.

d_call clone_size j_call v_call cdr3_aa cdr3_nt
. . TRBJ2-7 TRBV27 CASGGNDEQYF TGTGCCAGCGGGGGGAACGACGAGCAGTACTTC
. . TRBJ2-7 TRBV6-4 CASSFYEQYF TGTGCCAGCAGCTTCTACGAGCAGTACTTC
. . TRBJ1-1 TRBV14 CASSQEAGAFF TGTGCCAGCAGCCAAGAGGCAGGGGCTTTCTTT
. . TRBJ1-6 TRBV27 CASSLVGQGSSYNSPLHF TGTGCCAGCAGTTTAGTGGGGCAGGGGAGCTCCTATAATTCACCCCTCCACTTT
. few TRBJ2-7 TRBV28 CASSSRLGTRTYEQYF TGTGCCAGCAGTTCCCGGCTTGGGACTCGCACCTACGAGCAGTACTTC
TRBD2 . TRBJ2-5 TRBV28 CASSRRLAGGLYQETQYF TGTGCCAGCAGTCGAAGACTAGCGGGAGGGCTGTACCAAGAGACCCAGTACTTC
TRBD2 . TRBJ2-3 TRBV5-1 CASSLRTSGSTDTQYF TGCGCCAGCAGCTTAAGGACTAGCGGTAGCACAGATACGCAGTATTTT
. . TRBJ2-2 TRBV7-3 CASSSGTYTGELFF TGTGCCAGCAGTTCCGGGACTTACACCGGGGAGCTGTTTTTT
TRBD1 . TRBJ2-3 TRBV13 CASSQPTGSGTTDTQYF TGTGCCAGCAGCCAGCCGACAGGGTCGGGGACCACAGATACGCAGTATTTT
TRBD1 . TRBJ1-2 TRBV2 CASIPGQGYGYTF TGTGCCAGCATTCCGGGACAGGGGTATGGCTACACCTTC
TRBD2 . TRBJ2-1 TRBV4-3 CASSQDLTSGYNEQFF TGCGCCAGCAGCCAAGATTTGACTAGCGGCTACAATGAGCAGTTCTTC
TRBD2 . TRBJ2-7 TRBV7-2 CASSLSGSSYEQYF TGTGCCAGCAGCCTTAGCGGGAGCTCCTACGAGCAGTACTTC
. . TRBJ2-7 TRBV27 CASSPRGGRYEQYF TGTGCCAGCAGTCCGAGGGGGGGGCGCTACGAGCAGTACTTC
. once TRBJ1-6 TRBV6-6 CASSYSGQYNSPLHF TGTGCCAGCAGTTACTCGGGACAATATAATTCACCCCTCCACTTT
. . TRBJ2-7 TRBV18 CASSPRLTTAGSSYEQYF TGTGCCAGCTCACCACGCCTTACGACGGCGGGAAGCTCCTACGAGCAGTACTTC
. . TRBJ2-7 TRBV28 CASSLDDEQYF TGTGCCAGCAGTTTGGACGACGAGCAGTACTTC
. . TRBJ2-3 TRBV9 CASSVDPPDTQYF TGTGCCAGCAGCGTCGACCCCCCGGATACGCAGTATTTT
. . TRBJ1-2 TRBV28 CASSFPEPTRAIYGYTF TGTGCCAGCAGTTTCCCCGAGCCGACCAGGGCCATCTATGGCTACACCTTC
. . TRBJ1-1 TRBV30 CAWSVIDGGAGAFF TGTGCCTGGAGTGTAATCGATGGAGGGGCGGGAGCTTTCTTT
. . TRBJ1-3 TRBV19 CASSIAGIGSGNTIYF TGTGCCAGTAGTATAGCCGGCATCGGTTCTGGAAACACCATATATTTT
. . TRBJ1-2 TRBV7-9 CASSFGVLYGYTF TGTGCCAGCAGCTTCGGGGTCCTCTATGGCTACACCTTC
TRBD2 . TRBJ2-5 TRBV4-3 CASSQDRLAGETQYF TGCGCCAGCAGCCAAGATAGGCTAGCGGGAGAGACCCAGTACTTC
TRBD1 few TRBJ1-6 TRBV7-6 CASSFSPATGENSPLHF TGTGCCAGCAGCTTTTCCCCCGCTACAGGGGAGAATTCACCCCTCCACTTT
. . TRBJ2-7 TRBV5-1 CASSLFQGSYEQYF TGCGCCAGCAGCTTGTTCCAGGGGTCCTACGAGCAGTACTTC
. once TRBJ2-1 TRBV2 CASSEAPSPSRQFF TGTGCCAGCAGTGAAGCCCCTAGTCCCAGCCGGCAGTTCTTC
TRBD2 . TRBJ2-1 TRBV18 CASSPLGLAGEYSYNEQFF TGTGCCAGCTCACCACTGGGACTAGCGGGAGAATATAGCTACAATGAGCAGTTCTTC
TRBD2 . TRBJ2-3 TRBV7-2 CASTQRGGLARTDTQYF TGTGCCAGCACCCAACGGGGGGGACTAGCGCGCACAGATACGCAGTATTTT
TRBD2 . TRBJ2-2 TRBV19 CASSIQREWGGELFF TGTGCCAGTAGTATTCAGCGGGAGTGGGGCGGGGAGCTGTTTTTT
. . TRBJ2-3 TRBV4-1 CASSQEYVIVTDTQYF TGCGCCAGCAGCCAAGAGTACGTGATAGTGACAGATACGCAGTATTTT
. . TRBJ2-3 TRBV20-1 CSAGGEVVRDTQYF TGCAGTGCTGGTGGAGAAGTCGTGCGAGATACGCAGTATTTT
TRBD1 . TRBJ1-5 TRBV30 CAWAGTGNQPQHF TGTGCCTGGGCCGGGACAGGGAACCAGCCCCAGCATTTT
. . TRBJ1-1 TRBV18 CASSPRTRNTEAFF TGTGCCAGCTCACCTAGGACAAGGAACACTGAAGCTTTCTTT
TRBD2 . TRBJ2-7 TRBV6-6 CASSYSFSGRTYEQYF TGTGCCAGCAGTTACTCTTTTAGCGGGAGGACCTACGAGCAGTACTTC
. . TRBJ2-7 TRBV6-5 CASRSGDEQYF TGTGCCAGCCGCTCTGGAGACGAGCAGTACTTC
. . TRBJ2-1 TRBV7-3 CASSLIPRSYNEQFF TGTGCCAGCAGCTTAATCCCAAGGTCCTACAATGAGCAGTTCTTC
. . TRBJ1-2 TRBV7-2 CASSLPTDYGYTF TGTGCCAGCAGCTTACCGACTGACTATGGCTACACCTTC
. . TRBJ1-1 TRBV7-2 CASSFSGPRREAFF TGTGCCAGCAGCTTTTCAGGTCCTCGACGGGAAGCTTTCTTT
. . TRBJ2-3 TRBV28 CASSFRQISPDTQYF TGTGCCAGCAGTTTTAGGCAGATTTCCCCAGATACGCAGTATTTT
. . TRBJ2-1 TRBV5-1 CASSFYSRNPNEQFF TGCGCCAGCAGCTTTTATAGTCGTAACCCCAATGAGCAGTTCTTC
. . TRBJ1-3 TRBV9 CASSANLMSGNTIYF TGTGCCAGCAGCGCAAACCTGATGTCTGGAAACACCATATATTTT
. . TRBJ2-6 TRBV2 CASTPGSGIGGANVLTF TGTGCCAGCACGCCGGGCTCAGGGATAGGTGGGGCCAACGTCCTGACTTTC
TRBD2 . TRBJ2-3 TRBV7-3 CASSPGGGRTDTQYF TGTGCCAGCAGCCCCGGGGGGGGCAGGACAGATACGCAGTATTTT
TRBD1 . TRBJ2-7 TRBV19 CASRPRTGVLYEQYF TGTGCCAGTCGGCCCAGGACAGGGGTTTTATACGAGCAGTACTTC
TRBD1 . TRBJ1-1 TRBV12-3/TRBV12-4 CASIRTGNTEAFF TGTGCCAGCATCCGGACAGGGAACACTGAAGCTTTCTTT
. . TRBJ1-1 TRBV6-5 CASSYSGGTEAFF TGTGCCAGCAGTTACAGTGGGGGGACTGAAGCTTTCTTT
. . TRBJ2-1 TRBV2 CASSEFPAESYNEQFF TGTGCCAGCAGTGAATTTCCAGCGGAATCCTACAATGAGCAGTTCTTC
. . TRBJ2-4 TRBV5-1 CASSLVGEVKNIQYF TGCGCCAGCAGCTTGGTGGGCGAGGTCAAAAACATTCAGTACTTC
TRBD1 once TRBJ2-7 TRBV24-1 CATSDPGGQGVTYEQYF TGTGCCACCAGTGACCCAGGGGGACAGGGGGTTACCTACGAGCAGTACTTC
TRBD2 . TRBJ2-1 TRBV6-2/TRBV6-3 CASSQPSGTSGSRSEQFF TGTGCCAGCAGCCAGCCTTCCGGGACTAGCGGGAGTAGAAGTGAGCAGTTCTTC
. . TRBJ2-1 TRBV4-3 CASSQDHPRSYNEQFF TGCGCCAGCAGCCAAGACCACCCCCGCTCCTACAATGAGCAGTTCTTC
TRBD1 . TRBJ2-6 TRBV5-1 CASSLEGTGIPGANVLTF TGCGCCAGCAGCTTGGAAGGGACAGGGATTCCCGGGGCCAACGTCCTGACTTTC
. . TRBJ2-3 TRBV6-5 CASTRGDTQYF TGTGCCAGCACCAGGGGTGATACGCAGTATTTT
TRBD2 . TRBJ2-1 TRBV4-2 CASRVGLADYNEQFF TGTGCCAGCAGGGTGGGACTAGCGGATTACAATGAGCAGTTCTTC
. once TRBJ2-5 TRBV29-1 CSVGQETQYF TGCAGCGTTGGACAAGAGACCCAGTACTTC
. . TRBJ2-2 TRBV6-5 CASRQVSPGELFF TGTGCCAGCAGGCAAGTCTCCCCCGGGGAGCTGTTTTTT